These 25 T cell receptor beta chains originate from one sample sequenced in a study of immune evolution from preneoplasia to lung adenocarcinoma. Clones were read by immunoSEQ multiplex PCR, and TCRdb kept only the in-frame ones, dropping some. Among approximately 4,900 clones, under 85% were seen once, and the ten largest hold approximately 8.4%. The sequencing input was FFPE minimally invasive lung adenocarcinoma tissue. All receptors come from a person between 70 and 80 years old with lung adenocarcinoma.

The rearrangement uses TRBV30 and TRBJ2-5; D may be TRBD2 (6 bases). The CDR3 has 15 residues. Germline V gene sequence: CDR1 GTSNPN, CDR2 SVGIG (reference sequence). The V end was cut by 3 bases, the J end by 1 base, with 15 bases between. The CDR3 loop is CAWSRPGLVQETQYF. The CDR3 DNA reads TGTGCCTGGAGCCGCCCGGGACTGGTCCAAGAGACCCAGTACTTC.

This clone was detected only a few times. The chain employs TRBV2 and TRBJ2-1; 7 bases map to TRBD2. CDR1 is SNHLY and CDR2 is FYNNEI in the germline V gene. CDR3 length: 14 amino acids. V shed 4 bases and J 4 bases; nucleotides not matched to a gene: 4. CDR3 bases: TGTGCCAGCAGTGGACTAGCAGATTACAATGAGCAGTTCTTC. Translating it yields CASSGLADYNEQFF.

The chain couples TRBV5-8 to TRBJ1-5, with D hard to call. This CDR3 region has 11 residues. The germline V and J ends were trimmed by 0 bases and 6 bases, with 1 base remaining between them. Looked up from germline, CDR1 is SGHTS and CDR2 is YDEGEE. CDR3 protein: CASSLGQPQHF. CDR3 bases: TGTGCCAGCAGCTTGGGTCAGCCCCAGCATTTT.

This clone has only a few counts. The chain links TRBV18 to TRBJ1-1, with unresolved D. The CDR3 sequence is 14 residues long. Germline V gene data show CDR1 as KGHSH and CDR2 as LQKENI. Trimming pared 1 base from V and 0 bases from J, leaving 6 bases between. CDR3: CASSPQGLNTEAFF. CDR3 sequence (DNA): TGTGCCAGCTCACCACAGGGCTTGAACACTGAAGCTTTCTTT.

The chain has TRBV7-8 and TRBJ2-5; unclear D gene. Germline CDR1 and CDR2: SGHVS and FQNEAQ. The CDR3 covers 12 residues. Trimming removed 1 base from V and 4 bases from J, with 4 bases in between. DNA of the CDR3: TGTGCCAGCAGCTTAGGGTTAGAGACCCAGTACTTC. It specifies CASSLGLETQYF.

This clone appeared a few times. The CDR3 loop is CASSQSRDGGDEQYF. DNA for the CDR3: TGTGCCAGCAGCCAGAGTCGTGATGGGGGCGACGAGCAGTACTTC. V is TRBV5-4 and J is TRBJ2-7, with D possibly being TRBD1 (6 bases). This CDR3 is 15 amino acids long. V gave up 4 bases and J gave up 5 bases, with 19 bases separating them. CDR1 is SGHNT, CDR2 YYREEE, per germline (reference sequence).

The gene calls are TRBV6-1 and TRBJ1-2, with D hard to call. Germline CDR1 and CDR2: MNHNS and SASEGT. Trimming took 5 bases from V and 3 from J, leaving 16 bases between them. This CDR3 region has 15 residues. The CDR3 nucleotides are TGTGCCAGCAGTAACGACGACTCGGGGTACTATGGCTACACCTTC. It is translated as CASSNDDSGYYGYTF.

V is TRBV6-5 and J is TRBJ1-5, with 11 bases lining up with TRBD1. The CDR3 has 15 amino acids. V lost 5 bases, J lost 7 bases, and 7 bases stayed unmatched. Germline assignment: CDR1 MNHEY and CDR2 SVGAGI. In nucleotides, the CDR3 is TGTGCCAGCAGTGGGACAGGGGGTTTGGGGCAGCCCCAGCATTTT. It encodes CASSGTGGLGQPQHF.

The V and J genes are TRBV7-9 and TRBJ1-3; D gene unclear. Trimming shortened V by 1 base and J by 5 bases, and 12 bases separated the two germline ends. The germline V gene encodes CDR1 SEHNR and CDR2 FQNEAQ (reference sequence). The CDR3 runs to 15 residues. The CDR3 nucleotides are TGTGCCAGCAGCTTAGACGGAATAAATAGAAACACCATATATTTT. Translating it yields CASSLDGINRNTIYF.

The J gene is TRBJ2-1, the V gene TRBV5-1, with D perhaps matching TRBD1 or TRBD2 (5 bases each). CDR3 length: 14 residues. V was shortened by 0 bases and J by 5 bases, with 9 bases between the two germline ends. Germline V gene sequence: CDR1 SGHRS, CDR2 YFSETQ. CDR3 nucleotide sequence: TGCGCCAGCAGCTTGGACGGGGCCCACAATGAGCAGTTCTTC. Translated: CASSLDGAHNEQFF.

The chain uses TRBV4-1 and TRBJ1-5, with D unclear. Germline V lookup: CDR1 MGHRA, CDR2 YSYEKL. V shed 0 bases and J shed 15 bases, with 24 bases lying between them. This CDR3 region has 16 residues. The CDR3, as DNA: TGCGCCAGCAGCCAAGATTTGTGGGATGTCCCCTCAGCTCGGCATTTT. As protein: CASSQDLWDVPSARHF.

DNA of the CDR3: TGCAGTCCCGCAGAGCCCTACGAGCAGTACTTC. Translated: CSPAEPYEQYF. The V and J genes are TRBV20-1 and TRBJ2-7; D gene uncertain. CDR3 length equals 11 residues. From germline, CDR1 is DFQATT and CDR2 SNEGSKA (reference sequence). Trimming took 8 bases from V and 2 from J, leaving 10 bases between them.

The CDR3 bases are TGCACCAGCAGTACTCCATGTGCACAAAGTCGGGCCAACGTCCTGACTTTC. Residues: CTSSTPCAQSRANVLTF. The chain combines TRBV1 with TRBJ2-6. TRBV1 constitutes a pseudogene. The length of the CDR3 is 17 residues.

The chain is built from TRBV6-6 and TRBJ2-5, with D hard to call. Trimming stripped 2 bases from V and 5 bases from J, with 15 bases between. Germline CDR1 is MNHNY and CDR2 is SVGAGI (reference sequence). The CDR3 runs to 15 residues. The CDR3, as DNA: TGTGCCAGCAGTTACAGCCCCGGCCCCGGGGAGACCCAGTACTTC. Its protein is CASSYSPGPGETQYF.

This clone turned up a few times. The chain is built from TRBV18 and TRBJ2-3; 7 bases match TRBD2. V dropped 3 bases and J dropped 2; count of bases not matched to a gene: 8. This CDR3 is 16 amino acids long. Germline assignment: CDR1 KGHSH and CDR2 LQKENI. DNA for the CDR3: TGTGCCAGCTCACCTCAAAGAGCGGGACCCACAGATACGCAGTATTTT. Encoded protein: CASSPQRAGPTDTQYF.

The chain combines TRBV4-1 with TRBJ2-1; TRBD1 agrees at 8 bases. Per germline, CDR1 MGHRA and CDR2 YSYEKL. The CDR3 consists of 17 residues. With 0 bases clipped from V and 7 bases from J, the junction kept 11 bases outside the gene matches. DNA of the CDR3: TGCGCCAGCAGCCAAGATCGTGCCCAGGGGGCCGGGAATGAGCAGTTCTTC. Translation: CASSQDRAQGAGNEQFF.

V is TRBV7-3 and J is TRBJ2-1; perhaps TRBD2 as D (5 bases). CDR3 length: 17 residues. CDR1 and CDR2 (germline): SGHTA, FQGTGA. V lost 1 base, J lost 6 bases, and 19 bases lay in between. Here the CDR3 reads CASSLNPPGTWANEQFF. Here the CDR3 DNA reads TGTGCCAGCAGCTTAAATCCCCCGGGAACATGGGCCAATGAGCAGTTCTTC.

V is TRBV11-3 and J is TRBJ2-2; D is perhaps TRBD2 (6 bases). The CDR3 is 16 amino acids. The V end lost 4 bases, the J end lost 4 bases, and 16 bases lay between the germline ends. CDR1 SGHNT and CDR2 YENEEA come from the germline V gene. The CDR3 reads CASSSYNSGSTGELFF. CDR3 DNA: TGTGCCAGCAGCTCTTACAATAGCGGAAGCACCGGGGAGCTGTTTTTT. The full variable domain, its missing parts supplied by reference TRBV11-3 and TRBJ2-2, is EAGVVQSPRYKIIEKKQPVAFWCNPISGHNTLYWYLQNLGQGPELLIRYENEEAVDDSQLPKDRFSAERLKGVDSTLKIQPAELGDSAVYLCASSSYNSGSTGELFFGEGSRLTVL.

This chain joins TRBV27 and TRBJ1-6; unclear D gene. The CDR3 length is 14 residues. Trimming pared 0 bases from V and 6 bases from J, leaving 6 bases between. Looked up from germline, CDR1 is MNHEY and CDR2 is SMNVEV (reference sequence). CDR3 in amino acids: CASSLSGINSPLHF. The CDR3 DNA reads as TGTGCCAGCAGTTTATCAGGGATTAATTCACCCCTCCACTTT.

With respect to this clone: This same CDR3 is encoded by further DNA sequences in the sample. The V and J genes are TRBV12-5 and TRBJ1-3; 7 bases fit TRBD1. J lost 2 bases, V lost 0 bases, and 7 bases had no gene match. CDR1 is LGHNT, CDR2 FRNRAP, per germline. The CDR3 covers 17 residues. The CDR3 region is CASGLVRTTGAGNTIYF. In nucleotides, the CDR3 is TGTGCTAGTGGTTTGGTACGGACTACAGGGGCTGGAAACACCATATATTTT.

The chain couples TRBV4-3 to TRBJ2-3; 9 bases match TRBD2. The CDR3 consists of 16 residues. The V gene's germline CDR1 is LGHNA and CDR2 YSLEER. With V trimmed by 0 bases and J by 4 bases, 5 bases remained unmatched. CDR3 bases: TGCGCCAGCAGCCAAGATATAGCTAGCGGGGCAGATACGCAGTATTTT. It yields the protein CASSQDIASGADTQYF.

J is TRBJ2-1 and V is TRBV21-1; whether TRBD2, the table's D call, matches the DNA was not checked. TRBV21-1 is flagged as a pseudogene. The CDR3 runs 18 residues. CDR3: CASSKGSSGRSSYNEQFF. DNA of the CDR3: TGTGCCAGCAGCAAAGGTTCCAGCGGGAGGTCCTCCTACAATGAGCAGTTCTTC.

The chain has TRBV6-5 and TRBJ1-1, with 7 bases aligning to TRBD1. The CDR3 loop spans 14 amino acids. Germline V gives CDR1 MNHEY, CDR2 SVGAGI. V lost 6 bases to trimming and J lost 3 bases; unmatched junction nucleotides: 7. In nucleotides, the CDR3 is TGTGCCAGCAGCCGAGGACAGGCCTACACTGAAGCTTTCTTT. Translated, it gives CASSRGQAYTEAFF.

V is TRBV27 and J is TRBJ2-3, with 9 nucleotides matching TRBD1. There are 14 residues in the CDR3. Trimming removed 5 bases from V and 4 bases from J; junction bases left unmatched: 4. Germline CDR1 is MNHEY and CDR2 is SMNVEV (reference sequence). The CDR3 DNA sequence: TGTGCCAGCAGTATAAGACAGGGGGCAGATACGCAGTATTTT. Translation: CASSIRQGADTQYF.

CDR3 residues: CASRAGTDTDTQYF. The CDR3 DNA reads TGTGCCAGCAGGGCCGGGACAGATACAGATACGCAGTATTTT. The genes are TRBV2 and TRBJ2-3; 7 bases fit TRBD1. This CDR3 has 14 residues. Germline loops: CDR1 SNHLY, CDR2 FYNNEI. The trim removed 6 bases at V and 3 bases at J, leaving 6 bases unmatched.